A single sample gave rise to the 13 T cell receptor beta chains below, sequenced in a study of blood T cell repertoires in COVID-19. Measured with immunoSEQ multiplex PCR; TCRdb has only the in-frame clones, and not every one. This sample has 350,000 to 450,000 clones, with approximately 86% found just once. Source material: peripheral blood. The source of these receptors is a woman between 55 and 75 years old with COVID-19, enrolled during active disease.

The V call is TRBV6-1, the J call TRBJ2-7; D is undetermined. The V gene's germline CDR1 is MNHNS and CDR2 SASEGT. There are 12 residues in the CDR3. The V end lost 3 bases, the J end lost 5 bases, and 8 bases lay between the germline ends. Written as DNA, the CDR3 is TGTGCCAGCAGTGACAGGCTAAACGAGCAGTACTTC. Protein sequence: CASSDRLNEQYF.

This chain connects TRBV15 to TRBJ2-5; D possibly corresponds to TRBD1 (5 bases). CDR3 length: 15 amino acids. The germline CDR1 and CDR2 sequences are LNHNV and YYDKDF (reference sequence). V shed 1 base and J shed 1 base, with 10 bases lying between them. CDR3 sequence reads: CATSRGDRLQETQYF. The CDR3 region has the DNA TGTGCCACCAGCAGAGGAGACAGACTCCAAGAGACCCAGTACTTC. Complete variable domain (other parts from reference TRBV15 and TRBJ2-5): DAMVIQNPRYQVTQFGKPVTLSCSQTLNHNVMYWYQQKSSQAPKLLFHYYDKDFNNEADTPDNFQSRRPNTSFCFLDIRSPGLGDTAMYLCATSRGDRLQETQYFGPGTRLLVL.

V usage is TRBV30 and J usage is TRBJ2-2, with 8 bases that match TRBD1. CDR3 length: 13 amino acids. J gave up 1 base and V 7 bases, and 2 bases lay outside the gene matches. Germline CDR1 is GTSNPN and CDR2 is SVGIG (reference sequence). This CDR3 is CASGTGNTGELFF. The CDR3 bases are TGTGCCTCAGGGACAGGGAACACCGGGGAGCTGTTTTTT. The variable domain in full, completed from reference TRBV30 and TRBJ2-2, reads SQTIHQWPATLVQPVGSPLSLECTVEGTSNPNLYWYRQAAGRGLQLLFYSVGIGQISSEVPQNLSASRPQDRQFILSSKKLLLSDSGFYLCASGTGNTGELFFGEGSRLTVL.

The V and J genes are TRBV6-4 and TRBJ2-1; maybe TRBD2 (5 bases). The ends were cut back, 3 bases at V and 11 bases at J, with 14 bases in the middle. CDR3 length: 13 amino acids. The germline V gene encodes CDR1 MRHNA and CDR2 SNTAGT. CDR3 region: CASSEGGRVKQFF. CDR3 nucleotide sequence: TGTGCCAGCAGTGAAGGCGGGCGCGTTAAGCAGTTCTTC.

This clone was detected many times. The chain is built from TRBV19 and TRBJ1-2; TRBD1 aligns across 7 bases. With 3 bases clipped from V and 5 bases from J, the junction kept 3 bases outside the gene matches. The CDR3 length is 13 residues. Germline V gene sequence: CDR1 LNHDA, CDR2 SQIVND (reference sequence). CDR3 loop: CASSIGTAYGYTF. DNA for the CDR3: TGTGCCAGTAGTATCGGGACAGCTTATGGCTACACCTTC.

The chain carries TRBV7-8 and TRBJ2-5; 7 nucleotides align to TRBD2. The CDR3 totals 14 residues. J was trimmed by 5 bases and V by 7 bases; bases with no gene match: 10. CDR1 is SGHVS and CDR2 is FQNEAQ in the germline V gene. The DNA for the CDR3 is TGTGCCAGCATCGGGCGGCCGGGGGGTGAGACCCAGTACTTC. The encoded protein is CASIGRPGGETQYF.

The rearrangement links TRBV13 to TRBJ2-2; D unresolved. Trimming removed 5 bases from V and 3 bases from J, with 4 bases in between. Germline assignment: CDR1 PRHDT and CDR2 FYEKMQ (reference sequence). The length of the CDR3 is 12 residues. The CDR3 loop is CASSPYTGELFF. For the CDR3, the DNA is TGTGCCAGCAGCCCGTACACCGGGGAGCTGTTTTTT.

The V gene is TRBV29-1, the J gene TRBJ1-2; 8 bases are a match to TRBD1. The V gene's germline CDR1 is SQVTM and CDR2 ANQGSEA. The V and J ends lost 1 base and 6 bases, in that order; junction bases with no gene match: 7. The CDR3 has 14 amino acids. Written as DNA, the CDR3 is TGCAGCGTTGAAGTCACAGCAGGGGGCAATGGCTACACCTTC. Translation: CSVEVTAGGNGYTF.

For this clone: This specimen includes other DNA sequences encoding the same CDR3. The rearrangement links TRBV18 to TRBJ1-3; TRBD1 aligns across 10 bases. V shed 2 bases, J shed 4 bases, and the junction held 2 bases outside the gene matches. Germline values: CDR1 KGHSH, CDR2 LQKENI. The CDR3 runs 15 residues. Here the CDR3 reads CASSPDRGPGNTIYF. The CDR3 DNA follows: TGTGCCAGCTCACCAGACAGGGGGCCAGGAAACACCATATATTTT.

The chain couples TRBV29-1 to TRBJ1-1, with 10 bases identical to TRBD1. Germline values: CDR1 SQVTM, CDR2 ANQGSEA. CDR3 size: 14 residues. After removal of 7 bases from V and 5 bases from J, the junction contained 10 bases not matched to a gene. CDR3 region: CSASRTGGGTEAFF. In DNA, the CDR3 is TGCAGCGCCTCGAGGACAGGGGGAGGGACTGAAGCTTTCTTT.

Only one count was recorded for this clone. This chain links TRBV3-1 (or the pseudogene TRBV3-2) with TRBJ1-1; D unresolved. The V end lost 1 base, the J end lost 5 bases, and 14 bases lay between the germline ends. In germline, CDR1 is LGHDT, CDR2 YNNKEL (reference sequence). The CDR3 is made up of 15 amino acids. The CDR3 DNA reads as TGTGCCAGCAGCCAAGTCCGCGGGGTGTGGACTGAAGCTTTCTTT. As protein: CASSQVRGVWTEAFF.

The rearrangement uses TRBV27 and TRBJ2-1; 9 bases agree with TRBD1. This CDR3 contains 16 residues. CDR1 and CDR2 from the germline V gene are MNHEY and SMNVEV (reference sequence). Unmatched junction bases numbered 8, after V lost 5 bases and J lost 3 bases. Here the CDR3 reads CASSIAGTGLYNEQFF. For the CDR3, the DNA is TGTGCCAGCAGTATAGCCGGGACAGGGCTCTACAATGAGCAGTTCTTC.

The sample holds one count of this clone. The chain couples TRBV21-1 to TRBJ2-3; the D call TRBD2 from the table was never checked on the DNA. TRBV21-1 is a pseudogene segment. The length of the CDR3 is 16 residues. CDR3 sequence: CASSKVVAGYTDTQYF. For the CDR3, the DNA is TGTGCCAGCAGCAAAGTGGTCGCGGGGTACACAGATACGCAGTATTTT.